Below, 5 T cell receptor beta chains from the same sample are listed, as sequenced in a study of blood T cells in healthy people across ages. A second about 7 to 12 cycle PCR used barcoded and J-beta primers. In TCRdb, the 5' RACE reads were re-called with MiXCR into one record per CDR3 protein. The data show approximately 830,000 distinct CDR3 sequences, 60% to 80% seen once. Input material: blood. These receptors were taken from a man aged 30-40 years in good health.

The chain carries TRBV20-1 and TRBJ1-2; D ambiguous. Per germline, CDR1 DFQATT and CDR2 SNEGSKA (reference sequence). This CDR3 spans 13 amino acids. The ends were cut back, 1 base at V and 0 bases at J, with 6 bases in the middle. CDR3 nucleotides: TGCAGTGCTAGAGGGGGTACTAACTATGGCTACACCTTC. It codes for CSARGGTNYGYTF.

The chain employs TRBV11-1 and TRBJ2-5; 15 nucleotides match TRBD2. Germline CDR1 reads SGHAT; CDR2 reads FQDESV (reference sequence). V shed 3 bases and J 4 bases; nucleotides not matched to a gene: 3. The CDR3 has 16 residues. The CDR3 spells CASSFGLAGGRETQYF. CDR3 sequence (DNA): TGTGCCAGCAGCTTCGGACTAGCGGGGGGGAGAGAGACCCAGTACTTC.

The rearrangement uses TRBV5-1 and TRBJ2-1, with TRBD2 as a possible D gene (5 bases). Trimming took off 3 bases at V and 4 bases at J, with 14 bases between the two ends. This CDR3 spans 15 amino acids. Per germline, CDR1 SGHRS and CDR2 YFSETQ. CDR3 in amino acids: CASSSFGPGYNEQFF. Written as DNA, the CDR3 is TGCGCCAGCAGCTCCTTTGGCCCGGGGTACAATGAGCAGTTCTTC.

This rearrangement joins TRBV5-6 to TRBJ2-4; 8 positions match TRBD2. The end of the DNA is better explained by TRBJ2-7, so the J call may be wrong. From germline, CDR1 is SGHDT and CDR2 YYEEEE. The CDR3 is 14 amino acids. CDR3 protein: CASSTGLVDYEQYF. Written as DNA, the CDR3 is TGTGCCAGCAGCACGGGACTAGTGGACTACGAGCAGTACTTC.

This clonotype was picked up a small number of times. The gene calls are TRBV29-1 and TRBJ2-1, with 8 bases fitting TRBD2. This CDR3 comprises 14 residues. CDR1 SQVTM and CDR2 ANQGSEA come from the germline V gene. V was clipped by 6 bases and J by 4 bases; unmatched bases: 8. The CDR3, as DNA: TGCAGCGTCGCGGGAGGTACCCGTTACAATGAGCAGTTCTTC. It encodes CSVAGGTRYNEQFF.